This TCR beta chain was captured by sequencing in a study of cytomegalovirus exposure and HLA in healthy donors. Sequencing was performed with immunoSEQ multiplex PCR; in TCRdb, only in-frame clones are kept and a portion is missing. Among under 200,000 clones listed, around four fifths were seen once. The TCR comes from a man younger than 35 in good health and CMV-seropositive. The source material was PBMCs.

The chain's CDR3 is CASSSNFRTSGDTQYF. DNA for the CDR3: TGTGCCAGCAGTTCCAACTTCCGGACTAGCGGAGATACGCAGTATTTT. The rearrangement joins TRBV28 to TRBJ2-3; TRBD2 matches at 10 bases. J lost 5 bases, V lost 4 bases, and 9 bases had no gene match. The germline gives CDR1 MDHEN, CDR2 SYDVKM. This CDR3 is built from 16 residues.